Given below is one T cell receptor (beta chain) in context. Its cognate antigen has yet to be identified. No clone much larger than this one lies a single base away; base qualities are absent. Patients with autoimmune disease history or receiving systemic immunosuppression were excluded from the trial. Peripheral blood for TCR sequencing was collected from all dose cohorts at baseline, on cycle 4 day 1, and on cycle 7 day 1. The samples were taken from a phase I, first-in-human, multicenter, open-label dose-escalation trial of ivuxolimab. Adults with locally advanced or metastatic melanoma, renal cell carcinoma, hepatocellular carcinoma or head and neck squamous cell carcinoma were enrolled in the trial. Before TCR sequencing, CD4+ T cells and CD8+ T cells were sorted from peripheral blood as separate populations. The data originate from a study of OX40 agonist ivuxolimab in advanced cancers. For context, the study as a whole: The costimulatory receptor OX40 (CD134) was targeted by ivuxolimab, a fully human IgG2 agonistic monoclonal antibody. Intravenous ivuxolimab was administered to patients every 2 weeks at six dose levels: 0.01, 0.1, 0.3, 1.5, 3 and 10 mg/kg. Of the roughly 50 dose-escalation patients, hepatocellular carcinoma was present in approximately 20, melanoma in some 15, renal cell carcinoma in 9 and head and neck cancer in 9. The dose-escalation cohort was around 84% male with a mean age of roughly 60 years, ranging from roughly 20 to 80. Patients were allowed to have had prior anti-PD-1, anti-PD-L1 or anti-CTLA-4 therapy, and roughly 40% of the dose-escalation patients had previously received checkpoint inhibitors. Three dose-escalation patients achieved partial responses, one with hepatocellular carcinoma and two with cutaneous melanoma. The point of sequencing TCRbeta in the periphery was to test whether ivuxolimab changed TCR sequence diversity and drove clonal T-cell expansion. The paper reports the monotherapy dose-escalation portion (N of about 51 patients) of the phase I ivuxolimab trial. Overall study results and their limits: In the 0.1-3.0 mg/kg groups, partial responders were among the patients with the lowest normalized peripheral clonal expansion, particularly in CD8+ T cells. After ivuxolimab, CD8+ T cells had more expanded clones than CD4+ T cells on average. The antigen specificity of the peripheral T cells that underwent clonal expansion was not determined. Low levels of normalized T-cell clonal expansion were also seen in some nonresponding patients. At doses of 0.1 to 3.0 mg/kg, clonal expansion of both CD4+ and CD8+ T cells in blood was seen between baseline and week 6.

To sequence the TCRbeta CDR3 region, genomic DNA was isolated from the sorted cells. The immunoSEQ Assay was used to sequence the TCRbeta CDR3 regions. Drawn from immuneACCESS, this table holds only the in-frame rearrangements with V and J called that TCRdb kept. Clones are partly lost; checked studies trace under half to an unresolved V gene and leave the rest unexplained. This sample is represented by about 98,000 clones; approximately 93% of them were singletons. Around 0.25% of the sample is held by the ten biggest clonotypes. This TCR was sampled from an adult with an advanced solid tumor such as melanoma, head and neck, liver or kidney cancer. Sequencing used CD4+ or CD8+ T cells sorted from blood, obtained in a trial of the OX40 agonist ivuxolimab.

Here the CDR3 is given as CASSRRGSSYNEQFF. The bases are TGTGCCAGCAGCAGACGGGGTAGCTCCTACAATGAGCAGTTCTTC. The rearranged segments are TRBV9 and TRBJ2-1; matching of 5 bases hints at TRBD2 as the D gene. The junction shows trimming of 4 bases on V and 0 bases on J, plus 11 bases between the germline ends. From the cysteine through the phenylalanine, the CDR3 covers 15 amino acids. The kept DNA is CDR3 alone, 45 bases in frame from the first base. Looking up the germline V gene yields CDR1 SGDLS and CDR2 YYNGEE.